This T cell receptor (beta chain) was sequenced in a study of T cells after posttransplantation cyclophosphamide. Study outcomes and limitations: Later post-transplant blood repertoires were often dominated by donor CD8+ memory clones.

The table lists this clone with many counts. The antigen is not known. V was pared by 7 bases and J by 6 bases, with 14 bases of the junction left unmatched. CDR1 is SQVTM, CDR2 ANQGSEA, per germline. The CDR3 is made up of 15 amino acids. Assay used: immunoSEQ multiplex PCR; TCRdb lists only in-frame clones, some missing. This sample comprises about 24,000 clones, none seen once only. The sequencing input was PBMCs. The receptor was isolated from a woman between 55 and 75 years old in good health, CMV-negative, and a related stem cell transplant donor. The chain recombines TRBV29-1 with TRBJ2-3; 9 bases are shared with TRBD2. As DNA, the CDR3 is TGCAGCGCCAGTACTTTTAGCGGGAGAGCGGATACGCAGTATTTT. This gives the protein CSASTFSGRADTQYF.